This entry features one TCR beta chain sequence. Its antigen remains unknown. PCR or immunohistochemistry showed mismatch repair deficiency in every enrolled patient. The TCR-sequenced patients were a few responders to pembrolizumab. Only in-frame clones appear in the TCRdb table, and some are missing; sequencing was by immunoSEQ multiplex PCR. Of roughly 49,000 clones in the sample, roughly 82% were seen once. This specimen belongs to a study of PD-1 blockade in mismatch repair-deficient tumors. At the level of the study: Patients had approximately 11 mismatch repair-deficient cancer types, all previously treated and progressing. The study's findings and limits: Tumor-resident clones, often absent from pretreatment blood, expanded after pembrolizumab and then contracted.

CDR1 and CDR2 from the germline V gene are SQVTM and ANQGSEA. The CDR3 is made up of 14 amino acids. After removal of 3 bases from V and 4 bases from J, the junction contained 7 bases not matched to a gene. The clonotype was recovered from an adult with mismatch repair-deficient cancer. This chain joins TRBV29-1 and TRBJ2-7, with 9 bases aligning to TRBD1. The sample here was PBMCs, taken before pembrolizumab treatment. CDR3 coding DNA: TGCAGCGTTGACTTAGGACAGGGGCTTTACGAGCAGTACTTC. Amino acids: CSVDLGQGLYEQYF.